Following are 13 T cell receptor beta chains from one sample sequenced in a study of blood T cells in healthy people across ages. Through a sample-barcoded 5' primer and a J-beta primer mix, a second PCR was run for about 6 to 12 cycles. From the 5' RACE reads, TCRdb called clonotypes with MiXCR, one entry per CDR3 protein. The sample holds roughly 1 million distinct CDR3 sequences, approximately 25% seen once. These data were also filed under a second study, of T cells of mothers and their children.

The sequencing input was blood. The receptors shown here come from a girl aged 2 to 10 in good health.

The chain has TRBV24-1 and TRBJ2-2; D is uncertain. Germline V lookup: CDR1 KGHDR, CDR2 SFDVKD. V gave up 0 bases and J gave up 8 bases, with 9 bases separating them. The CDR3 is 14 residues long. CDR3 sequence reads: CATSDLDAGGELFF. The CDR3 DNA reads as TGTGCCACCAGTGATTTGGACGCCGGAGGGGAGCTGTTTTTT.

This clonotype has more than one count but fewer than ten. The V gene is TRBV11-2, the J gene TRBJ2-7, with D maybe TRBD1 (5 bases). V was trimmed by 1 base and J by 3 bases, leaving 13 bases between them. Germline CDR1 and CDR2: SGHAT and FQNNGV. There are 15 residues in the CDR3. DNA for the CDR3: TGTGCCAGCAGCTTAGGTGGTGGGGCCTTCTACGAGCAGTACTTC. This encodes CASSLGGGAFYEQYF.

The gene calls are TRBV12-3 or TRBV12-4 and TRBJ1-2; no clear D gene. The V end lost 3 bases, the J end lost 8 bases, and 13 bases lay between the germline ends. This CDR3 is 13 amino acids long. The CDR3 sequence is CASSFDGWKGYTF. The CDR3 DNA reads TGTGCCAGCAGTTTTGATGGGTGGAAAGGCTACACCTTC.

CDR3 sequence: CASSSSRVISGNTIYF. CDR3 coding DNA: TGTGCCAGCAGTTCCAGCCGGGTAATCTCTGGAAACACCATATATTTT. J is TRBJ1-3 and V is TRBV12-3 or TRBV12-4; D gene unclear. The CDR3 is 16 amino acids. The V and J ends lost 4 bases and 0 bases respectively, with 13 bases between them.

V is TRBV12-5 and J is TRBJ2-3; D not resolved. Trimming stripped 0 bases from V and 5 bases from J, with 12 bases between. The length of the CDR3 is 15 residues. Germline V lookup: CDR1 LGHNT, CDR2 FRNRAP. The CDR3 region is CASGLVTGSGDTQYF. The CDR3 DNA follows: TGTGCTAGTGGTTTGGTGACGGGCTCGGGAGATACGCAGTATTTT.

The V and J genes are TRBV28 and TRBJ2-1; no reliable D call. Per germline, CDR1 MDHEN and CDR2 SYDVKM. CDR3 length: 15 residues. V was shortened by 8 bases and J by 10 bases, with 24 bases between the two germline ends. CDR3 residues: CASPPSPNPPVEQFF. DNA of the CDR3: TGTGCCAGCCCCCCCAGTCCGAACCCTCCGGTGGAGCAGTTCTTC.

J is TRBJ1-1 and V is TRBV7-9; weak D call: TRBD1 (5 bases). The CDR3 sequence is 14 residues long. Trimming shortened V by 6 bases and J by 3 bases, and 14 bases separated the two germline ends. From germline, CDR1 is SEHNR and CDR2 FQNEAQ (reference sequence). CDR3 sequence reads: CASRRSGRDTEAFF. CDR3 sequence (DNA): TGTGCCAGCAGACGCTCGGGGCGGGACACTGAAGCTTTCTTT. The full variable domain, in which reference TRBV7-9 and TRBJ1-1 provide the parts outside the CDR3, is DTGVSQNPRHKITKRGQNVTFRCDPISEHNRLYWYRQTLGQGPEFLTYFQNEAQLEKSRLLSDRFSAERPKGSFSTLEIQRTEQGDSAMYLCASRRSGRDTEAFFGQGTRLTVV.

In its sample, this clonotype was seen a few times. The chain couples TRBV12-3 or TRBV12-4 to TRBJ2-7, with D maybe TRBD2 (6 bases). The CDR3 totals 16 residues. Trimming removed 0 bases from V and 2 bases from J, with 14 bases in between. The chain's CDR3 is CASSLARGAGTYEQYF. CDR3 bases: TGTGCCAGCAGTTTAGCGCGGGGCGCCGGGACCTACGAGCAGTACTTC.

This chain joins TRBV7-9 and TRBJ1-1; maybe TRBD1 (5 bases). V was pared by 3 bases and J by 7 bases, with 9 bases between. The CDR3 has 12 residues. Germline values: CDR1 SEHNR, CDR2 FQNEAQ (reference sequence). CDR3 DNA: TGTGCCAGCAGCTTTGGGGCTCATGAAGCTTTCTTT. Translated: CASSFGAHEAFF.

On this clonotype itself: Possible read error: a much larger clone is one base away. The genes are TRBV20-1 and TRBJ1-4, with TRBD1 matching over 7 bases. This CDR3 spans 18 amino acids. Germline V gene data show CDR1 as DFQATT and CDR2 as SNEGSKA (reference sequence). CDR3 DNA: TGCAGTGCCCTTAAAGGGGGCCTACTGGAACCAACTAATGAAAAACCGTTTTTT. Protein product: CSALKGGLLEPTNEKPFF.

CDR3 nucleotides: TGTGCCAGCAGCCTGGGACAGGGATACTCCTACGAGCAGTACTTC. Its protein is CASSLGQGYSYEQYF. The V gene is TRBV5-4, the J gene TRBJ2-5; TRBD1 matches at 9 bases. The DNA end lines up better with TRBJ2-7; the J call may be wrong. CDR1 is SGHNT and CDR2 is YYREEE in the germline V gene (reference sequence). The length of the CDR3 is 15 residues.

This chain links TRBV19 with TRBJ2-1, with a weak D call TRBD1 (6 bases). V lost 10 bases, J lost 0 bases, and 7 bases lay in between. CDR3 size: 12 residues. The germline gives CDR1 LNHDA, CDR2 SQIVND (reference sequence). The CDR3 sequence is CATTGSYNEQFF. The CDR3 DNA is TGTGCCACGACAGGCTCCTACAATGAGCAGTTCTTC.

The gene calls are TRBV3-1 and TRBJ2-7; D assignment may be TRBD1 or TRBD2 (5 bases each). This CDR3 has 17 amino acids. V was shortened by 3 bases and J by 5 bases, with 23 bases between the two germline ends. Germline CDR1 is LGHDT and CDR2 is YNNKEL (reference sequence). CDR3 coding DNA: TGTGCCAGCAGCCAGCTAGGGGCCGGGACCAGGAGGAACGAGCAGTACTTC. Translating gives CASSQLGAGTRRNEQYF.